The T cell receptor (beta chain) under discussion was sequenced for a study of OX40 agonist ivuxolimab in advanced cancers. In the study overall: An anti-OX40 (CD134) antibody with agonistic activity, ivuxolimab, was administered to patients.

Concerning this clone: Its antigen is not identified.

The CDR3 contains 13 residues. J gave up 8 bases and V 5 bases, and 4 bases lay outside the gene matches. Germline CDR1 reads MDHEN; CDR2 reads SYDVKM. The data were produced by immunoSEQ multiplex PCR, yet TCRdb's version contains in-frame clones alone and is incomplete. The data hold about 140,000 clones, with about 93% observed a single time. General observations from the study: The study observed clonal expansion of CD4+ and CD8+ blood T cells by week 6 at 0.1 to 3.0 mg/kg.

The TCR originated in an adult with an advanced solid tumor such as melanoma, head and neck, liver or kidney cancer. The rearrangement joins TRBV28 to TRBJ1-2; 11 bases fit TRBD1. The sequencing used CD4+ or CD8+ T cells sorted from blood, collected in a trial of the OX40 agonist ivuxolimab. This CDR3 is CASSRRDRGGYTF. The CDR3 coding sequence is TGTGCCAGCAGTCGTCGGGACAGGGGGGGCTACACCTTC.